A selection of T cell receptor beta chains follows, all from one sample in a study of blood T cell repertoires in COVID-19. Clones were sequenced by immunoSEQ multiplex PCR, and TCRdb holds only the in-frame ones, with some missing. The sample has under 150,000 clones, about 85% seen once; the top ten hold 4.3%. The sequenced sample was peripheral blood. These receptors were collected from a human donor in a cohort sampled during active COVID-19. CDR3s leave out the opening cysteine and the closing phenylalanine or tryptophan. Fields, in order: V gene, J gene, CDR3 protein.

TRBV12-3/TRBV12-4	TRBJ1-2	ASSPRAVRGYT
TRBV11-1	TRBJ2-1	ASSLALNEQF
TRBV6-2/TRBV6-3	TRBJ2-1	ASSYMPASGGNHNEQF
TRBV5-1	TRBJ1-2	ASGGQGGGYT
TRBV5-1	TRBJ2-2	ASSLHQGNTGELF
TRBV20-1	TRBJ1-3	SASPAGNTIY
TRBV4-3	TRBJ2-7	ASSQVGQGYEQY
TRBV2	TRBJ1-2	ASRDFGAFYGYT
TRBV6-5	TRBJ1-1	ASSYRSYSNTEAF
TRBV30	TRBJ1-1	AWSVLGVGTEAF
TRBV6-8	TRBJ2-1	ASSLTGTGGFTGPWGNEQF
TRBV2	TRBJ1-4	ASSEGQGAGLGEKLF
TRBV5-1	TRBJ2-7	ASSWEGEQY
TRBV3-1/TRBV3-2	TRBJ1-5	ASSLTGSSQPQH
TRBV19	TRBJ1-1	ASSNTAATEAF
TRBV19	TRBJ1-1	ASSIGEGSSEAF
TRBV7-2	TRBJ2-1	ASSSPGQGKLFEQF
TRBV7-9	TRBJ2-5	ASSLDFGGRAGEQETQY
TRBV9	TRBJ1-2	ASSASPGGFYGYT
TRBV19	TRBJ2-1	ASSIGFLNEQF
TRBV19	TRBJ2-5	ASSIALEETQY
TRBV7-2	TRBJ2-7	ASSPWDRTRTYEQY
TRBV11-2	TRBJ1-2	ASSPPNRAYGYT
TRBV7-2	TRBJ2-3	ASSRDSFTDTQY
TRBV5-6	TRBJ2-5	ASSLGELRLAGEETQY
TRBV7-2	TRBJ2-3	ASSSIQGVVTDTQY
TRBV5-6	TRBJ1-3	ASMAEPSSGNTIY
TRBV5-6	TRBJ2-5	ASSRPGTSGRAGGETQY
TRBV4-3	TRBJ2-3	ASSQAADTQY